The TCR beta chain described here comes from a study of T-cell memory formation after mild COVID-19. At the level of the study: Largely donor-specific sequence clusters came from a couple of donors. Study observations and caveats: While clones contracting from day 15 to 85 were balanced between CD4 and CD8, later expanders leaned CD4+. Proof of SARS-CoV-2 specificity was absent for the second-wave clones that crested on day 37.

Comment on this clonotype: Its antigen is undetermined.

TCRdb redid the calling of the 5' RACE reads with MiXCR, one entry per CDR3 protein. In the table there are 470,000 or so distinct CDR3 sequences, 18% of which are singletons. Germline V lookup: CDR1 LNHNV, CDR2 YYDKDF (reference sequence). This CDR3 is 15 amino acids long. V was pared by 0 bases and J by 6 bases, with 7 bases of the junction left unmatched. Sequenced input: PBMCs or a T cell subset sorted from them (not recorded which). This clonotype was obtained from an adult woman who had mild COVID-19 (a few samples of this study predate the infection). Cell type and time point are not known. The genes are TRBV15 and TRBJ2-7, with 8 nucleotides matching TRBD1. CDR3 nucleotides: TGTGCCACCAGCAGAGATCCGGGACAGGCCCGCGAGCAGTACTTC. Translated: CATSRDPGQAREQYF.